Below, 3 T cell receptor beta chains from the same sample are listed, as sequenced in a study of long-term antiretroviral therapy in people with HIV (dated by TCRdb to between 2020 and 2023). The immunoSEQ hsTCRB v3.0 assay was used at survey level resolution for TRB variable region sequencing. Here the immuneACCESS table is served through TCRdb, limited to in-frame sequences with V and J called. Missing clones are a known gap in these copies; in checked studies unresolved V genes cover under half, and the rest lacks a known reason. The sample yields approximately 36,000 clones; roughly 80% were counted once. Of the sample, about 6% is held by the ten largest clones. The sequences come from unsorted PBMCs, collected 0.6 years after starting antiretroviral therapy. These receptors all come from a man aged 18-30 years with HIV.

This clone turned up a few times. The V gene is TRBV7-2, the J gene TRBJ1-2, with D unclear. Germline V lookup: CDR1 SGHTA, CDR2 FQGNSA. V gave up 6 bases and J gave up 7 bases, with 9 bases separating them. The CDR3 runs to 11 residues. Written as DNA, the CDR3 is TGTGCCAGCAGTCAAATGGGTGGCTACACCTTC. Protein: CASSQMGGYTF.

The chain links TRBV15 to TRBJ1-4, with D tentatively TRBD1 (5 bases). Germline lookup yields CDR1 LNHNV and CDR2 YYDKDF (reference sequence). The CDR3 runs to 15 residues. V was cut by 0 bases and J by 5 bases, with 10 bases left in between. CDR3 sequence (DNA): TGTGCCACCAGCAGAGATTTGGGGGGAAATGAAAAACTGTTTTTT. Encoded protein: CATSRDLGGNEKLFF.

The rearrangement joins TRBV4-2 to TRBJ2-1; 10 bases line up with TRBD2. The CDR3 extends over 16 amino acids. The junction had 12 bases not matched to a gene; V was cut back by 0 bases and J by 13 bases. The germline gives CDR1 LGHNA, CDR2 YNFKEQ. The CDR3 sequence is CASSQELAGGLSVQFF. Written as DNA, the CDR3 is TGTGCCAGCAGCCAAGAGTTAGCGGGAGGCCTCTCCGTACAGTTCTTC.